Listed below are T cell receptor beta chains from one sample, sequenced in a study of control samples from healthy donors and cancer patients. Profiling relied on immunoSEQ multiplex PCR, and the TCRdb table lists in-frame clones only, not all of them. The sample has roughly 50,000 clones; approximately 95% are singletons. What was sequenced was blood. The receptors stem from a woman aged 25 to 39 in good health. CDR3s include the opening cysteine and the closing phenylalanine or tryptophan. A D gene is named only where the DNA matches it firmly. Where a row states a size, it is once, few, many or the class of an expanded clone; other rows omit it.

d_gene: -; v_gene: TRBV28; j_gene: TRBJ2-3; abundance: -; CDR3aa: CASSWQRAADTQYF; CDR3nt: TGTGCCAGCAGTTGGCAGCGGGCGGCAGATACGCAGTATTTT
d_gene: -; v_gene: TRBV5-1; j_gene: TRBJ1-4; abundance: -; CDR3aa: CASSSDLEKLFF; CDR3nt: TGCGCCAGCAGCTCTGACCTTGAAAAACTGTTTTTT
d_gene: -; v_gene: TRBV6-6; j_gene: TRBJ1-1; abundance: -; CDR3aa: CASRTRDTEAFF; CDR3nt: TGTGCCAGCAGGACAAGAGACACTGAAGCTTTCTTT
d_gene: -; v_gene: TRBV10-3; j_gene: TRBJ2-7; abundance: -; CDR3aa: CAISESVFGGWYEQYF; CDR3nt: TGTGCCATCAGTGAGTCGGTTTTTGGGGGCTGGTACGAGCAGTACTTC
d_gene: TRBD1; v_gene: TRBV18; j_gene: TRBJ1-2; abundance: -; CDR3aa: CASSPQDRGSYTF; CDR3nt: TGTGCCAGCTCACCACAGGACAGGGGAAGCTACACCTTC
d_gene: TRBD2; v_gene: TRBV6-4; j_gene: TRBJ2-1; abundance: -; CDR3aa: CASSVLAGGPNEQFF; CDR3nt: TGTGCCAGCAGTGTCCTAGCGGGAGGGCCCAATGAGCAGTTCTTC
d_gene: -; v_gene: TRBV12-3/TRBV12-4; j_gene: TRBJ2-7; abundance: -; CDR3aa: CASSLWGTGEQYF; CDR3nt: TGTGCCAGCAGTTTATGGGGGACGGGGGAGCAGTACTTC
d_gene: TRBD1; v_gene: TRBV6-5; j_gene: TRBJ1-5; abundance: -; CDR3aa: CASSTGTGDNQPQHF; CDR3nt: TGTGCCAGCAGCACCGGGACAGGTGACAATCAGCCCCAGCATTTT
d_gene: TRBD2; v_gene: TRBV9; j_gene: TRBJ2-2; abundance: few; CDR3aa: CASSAPGLAGGGTGELFF; CDR3nt: TGTGCCAGCAGCGCCCCGGGACTAGCGGGAGGGGGTACCGGGGAGCTGTTTTTT
d_gene: TRBD2; v_gene: TRBV11-3; j_gene: TRBJ2-1; abundance: -; CDR3aa: CASSLGLAGNEQFF; CDR3nt: TGTGCCAGCAGCTTGGGACTAGCGGGCAATGAGCAGTTCTTC
d_gene: TRBD1; v_gene: TRBV3-1/TRBV3-2; j_gene: TRBJ2-4; abundance: -; CDR3aa: CASRQTGGLAKNIQYF; CDR3nt: TGTGCCAGCAGACAAACAGGGGGCCTAGCCAAAAACATTCAGTACTTC
d_gene: -; v_gene: TRBV6-5; j_gene: TRBJ2-5; abundance: -; CDR3aa: CASSLQETQYF; CDR3nt: TGTGCCAGCAGCTTACAAGAGACCCAGTACTTC
d_gene: -; v_gene: TRBV11-2; j_gene: TRBJ2-3; abundance: -; CDR3aa: CASSQSLGGDTQYF; CDR3nt: TGTGCCAGCAGCCAGAGCTTAGGGGGAGATACGCAGTATTTT
d_gene: -; v_gene: TRBV7-9; j_gene: TRBJ2-3; abundance: -; CDR3aa: CASSSGVVGDTQYF; CDR3nt: TGTGCCAGCAGCTCAGGCGTTGTGGGAGATACGCAGTATTTT
d_gene: TRBD2; v_gene: TRBV28; j_gene: TRBJ2-7; abundance: -; CDR3aa: CASSTTGTSHYEQYF; CDR3nt: TGTGCCAGCAGTACTACCGGGACTAGTCACTACGAGCAGTACTTC
d_gene: TRBD2; v_gene: TRBV28; j_gene: TRBJ2-3; abundance: -; CDR3aa: CASSLMGRLAGGPDTQYF; CDR3nt: TGTGCCAGCAGTTTAATGGGGCGGCTAGCGGGAGGGCCGGATACGCAGTATTTT
d_gene: -; v_gene: TRBV3-1/TRBV3-2; j_gene: TRBJ2-7; abundance: -; CDR3aa: CASSQEGMVYEQYF; CDR3nt: TGTGCCAGCAGCCAAGAGGGGATGGTCTACGAGCAGTACTTC
d_gene: TRBD2; v_gene: TRBV5-1; j_gene: TRBJ2-7; abundance: -; CDR3aa: CASSLTSGGYYEQYF; CDR3nt: TGCGCCAGCAGCTTGACTAGCGGGGGGTACTACGAGCAGTACTTC
d_gene: -; v_gene: TRBV6-5; j_gene: TRBJ2-5; abundance: -; CDR3aa: CASSQGYSNQETQYF; CDR3nt: TGTGCCAGCAGTCAGGGTTACAGCAACCAAGAGACCCAGTACTTC
d_gene: -; v_gene: TRBV29-1; j_gene: TRBJ2-3; abundance: once; CDR3aa: CSFRPGLMDTQYF; CDR3nt: TGCAGCTTCCGACCGGGACTCATGGATACGCAGTATTTT
d_gene: TRBD2; v_gene: TRBV9; j_gene: TRBJ2-7; abundance: -; CDR3aa: CASSVGGGTYEQYF; CDR3nt: TGTGCCAGCAGCGTAGGGGGGGGTACCTACGAGCAGTACTTC
d_gene: -; v_gene: TRBV18; j_gene: TRBJ1-4; abundance: -; CDR3aa: CASSPRAGEKLFF; CDR3nt: TGTGCCAGCTCACCCCGGGCTGGCGAAAAACTGTTTTTT